The 8 T cell receptor beta chains reported below all come from one sample, sequenced in a study of T cells in Graves' hyperthyroidism and ophthalmopathy. TCR beta CDR3 regions were amplified from RNA transcripts. In the first-round RT-PCR of the TCR CDR3, the HTBI primer set was used. TCRdb used MiXCR to reprocess the multiplex PCR reads, holding one entry per CDR3 protein. The sample holds 550,000 to 600,000 distinct CDR3 sequences, around 14% seen once. Sequenced: blood. Receptors originate from a woman between 18 and 29 years old with Graves' ophthalmopathy.

The chain joins TRBV10-3 to TRBJ1-1; 7 bases are shared with TRBD1. CDR1 is ENHRY and CDR2 is SYGVKD in the germline V gene. The V segment lost 7 bases and the J segment 1 base; nucleotides outside the gene matches: 6. CDR3 size: 14 residues. CDR3 region: CAITQGESNTEAFF. As DNA, the CDR3 is TGTGCCATCACTCAGGGGGAATCGAACACTGAAGCTTTCTTT.

This clonotype was picked up a small number of times. The V call is TRBV3-1, the J call TRBJ2-3; D gene uncertain. The CDR3 contains 11 residues. Between the trimmed V and J ends, which lost 3 bases and 6 bases, there was a span of 4 bases. The germline V gene encodes CDR1 LGHDT and CDR2 YNNKEL (reference sequence). CDR3 nucleotides: TGTGCCAGCAGCCATGTTGATACGCAGTATTTT. It codes for CASSHVDTQYF.

This clonotype was recorded a few times. This chain connects TRBV10-2 to TRBJ2-2; maybe TRBD2 (5 bases). The CDR3 extends over 16 amino acids. Germline V gene lookup returns CDR1 WSHSY and CDR2 SAAADI. V was pared by 8 bases and J by 0 bases, with 16 bases between. The CDR3 sequence: CASRLWSGSNTGELFF. CDR3 sequence (DNA): TGCGCCAGCCGTTTATGGAGCGGTTCGAACACCGGGGAGCTGTTTTTT.

V usage is TRBV19 and J usage is TRBJ1-1, with D possibly being TRBD1 (6 bases). V was trimmed by 8 bases and J by 0 bases, leaving 19 bases between them. CDR3 length: 16 residues. Germline-derived CDR1 and CDR2 are LNHDA and SQIVND (reference sequence). CDR3 in amino acids: CASSSIRTDVNTEAFF. CDR3 nucleotides: TGTGCCAGTTCCAGTATCAGGACAGATGTGAACACTGAAGCTTTCTTT.

This clonotype was detected ten times or more. V usage is TRBV18 and J usage is TRBJ1-4; D gene unclear. This CDR3 spans 15 amino acids. The germline V gene has CDR1 KGHSH and CDR2 LQKENI. Trimming stripped 3 bases from V and 7 bases from J, with 15 bases between. CDR3 residues: CASSPPVGRSEKLFF. CDR3 DNA: TGTGCCAGCTCACCCCCGGTCGGCCGCTCTGAAAAACTGTTTTTT.

The chain couples TRBV24-1 to TRBJ2-2, with D possibly TRBD2 on 6 matching bases. The length of the CDR3 is 15 residues. Trimming removed 0 bases at V and 4 bases at J, with 8 bases between. CDR1 is KGHDR, CDR2 SFDVKD, per germline. The CDR3 DNA reads TGTGCCACCAGTGATTTGCGGGGAGGCACCGGGGAGCTGTTTTTT. Its translation: CATSDLRGGTGELFF.

This clonotype has a count of ten or more. This chain links TRBV28 with TRBJ1-2, with D unclear. The CDR3 sequence is 12 residues long. V lost 6 bases and J lost 4, with 9 bases in between. Germline loops: CDR1 MDHEN, CDR2 SYDVKM. The CDR3 loop is CASRWDAYGYTF. The CDR3, as DNA: TGTGCCAGCAGGTGGGATGCCTATGGCTACACCTTC.

In this sample, this clonotype turned up many times. Written as DNA, the CDR3 is TGTGCCAGCAGGGGTAGCGGGACCACCGGGGAGCTGTTTTTT. Protein product: CASRGSGTTGELFF. V and J are TRBV6-1 and TRBJ2-2; 8 bases fit TRBD2. The trim removed 6 bases at V and 4 bases at J, leaving 4 bases unmatched. The CDR3 is made up of 14 amino acids. CDR1 is MNHNS, CDR2 SASEGT, per germline.